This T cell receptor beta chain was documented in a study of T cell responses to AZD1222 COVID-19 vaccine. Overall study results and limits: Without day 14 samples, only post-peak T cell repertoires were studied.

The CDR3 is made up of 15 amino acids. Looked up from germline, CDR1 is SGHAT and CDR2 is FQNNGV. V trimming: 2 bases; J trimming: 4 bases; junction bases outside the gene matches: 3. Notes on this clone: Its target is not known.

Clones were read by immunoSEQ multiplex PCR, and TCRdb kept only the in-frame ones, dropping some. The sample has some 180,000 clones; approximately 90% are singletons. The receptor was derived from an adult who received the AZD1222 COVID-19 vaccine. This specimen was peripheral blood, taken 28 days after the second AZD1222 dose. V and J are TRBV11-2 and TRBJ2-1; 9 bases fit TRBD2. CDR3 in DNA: TGTGCCAGCAGCTTAATCCTAGCGGGGTACAATGAGCAGTTCTTC. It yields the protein CASSLILAGYNEQFF.